A selection of T cell receptor beta chains follows, all from one sample in a study of control samples from healthy donors and cancer patients. Profiled with immunoSEQ multiplex PCR; TCRdb holds only in-frame clones, not every one. The sample records tens of thousands of clones, roughly 85% being singletons. The sequenced material came from blood. These receptors all come from a man aged 35 to 55 in good health. CDR3s include the opening cysteine and the closing phenylalanine or tryptophan. A D gene is named only where the DNA matches it firmly. Part of the rows lack a size; the others show once, few, many or a class for expanded clones.

NA TRBJ1-3 TRBV7-9 NA TGTGCCAGCAGCTTAGCTTTTCGGGGGCGAGCTGGAAACACCATATATTTT CASSLAFRGRAGNTIYF
TRBD1 TRBJ1-3 TRBV5-1 NA TGCGCCAGCAGCTTGGGGGACAGGGCCGGAAACACCATATATTTT CASSLGDRAGNTIYF
NA TRBJ1-5 TRBV7-8 NA TGTGCCAGCAGCCCCTTAGGCGGAGCCAATCAGCCCCAGCATTTT CASSPLGGANQPQHF
TRBD1 TRBJ1-1 TRBV29-1 NA TGCAGCGTCCGACAGGGGATCGGAGAGACTGAAGCTTTCTTT CSVRQGIGETEAFF
NA TRBJ2-4 TRBV27 NA TGTGCCAGCAGTACCCTAACAGGGAATGGCAAAAACATTCAGTACTTC CASSTLTGNGKNIQYF
NA TRBJ2-5 TRBV7-9 NA TGTGCCAGCAGGAACAGGGATACCGAGACCCAGTACTTC CASRNRDTETQYF
NA TRBJ2-7 TRBV3-1/TRBV3-2 NA TGTGCCAGCAGCAAAGGACGGACCTACGAGCAGTACTTC CASSKGRTYEQYF
TRBD1 TRBJ1-1 TRBV13 few TGTGCCAGCAGCTTAGCTACAGGGGCCGTACCACTAGAAATGACTGAAGCTTTCTTT CASSLATGAVPLEMTEAFF
NA TRBJ2-7 TRBV11-3 once TGTGCCAGCAGCTTAATGAGGGCGGGCGAGCAGTACTTC CASSLMRAGEQYF
TRBD1 TRBJ2-3 TRBV19 once TGTGCCAGTAGTATGGGCGGACAGGGGATGGATACGCAGTATTTT CASSMGGQGMDTQYF
TRBD1 TRBJ2-7 TRBV6-1 once TGTGCCAGCAGTGAAAAGGGGGCCAGCTCCTACGAGCAGTACTTC CASSEKGASSYEQYF
NA TRBJ1-2 TRBV7-2 NA TGTGCCAGCAGCTTAGCCCGGGGGAGCTACACCTTC CASSLARGSYTF
NA TRBJ2-7 TRBV13 NA TGTGCCAGCAGCCACCTCGCAGGGTACGAGCAGTACTTC CASSHLAGYEQYF
TRBD2 TRBJ2-3 TRBV10-3 once TGTGCCATCAGTGAGTTAGCGGGGGCGACCGGGAATACGCAGTATTTT CAISELAGATGNTQYF
TRBD1 TRBJ2-7 TRBV20-1 few TGCAGTGCTAGTGTGGGACAGATCGCCTACGAGCAGTACTTC CSASVGQIAYEQYF
NA TRBJ1-4 TRBV10-3 NA TGTGCCATCAGGGGGGAGGATGAAAAACTGTTTTTT CAIRGEDEKLFF
NA TRBJ2-3 TRBV6-4 NA TGTGCCAGCAGTGGGGGAGATGGCACAGATACGCAGTATTTT CASSGGDGTDTQYF
NA TRBJ1-1 TRBV28 NA TGTGCTAGCAGTTTAGTCAGGGCAGACACTGAAGCTTTCTTT CASSLVRADTEAFF
TRBD2 TRBJ2-3 TRBV11-1 NA TGTGCCAGCAGGGGAAGACTAGCGGGGGAGGTCGATACGCAGTATTTT CASRGRLAGEVDTQYF
TRBD1 TRBJ2-7 TRBV6-5 NA TGTGCCAGCAGATTCGGGACAGCGATTTCCTACGAGCAGTACTTC CASRFGTAISYEQYF